The T cell receptor beta chain described here comes from a study of cytomegalovirus exposure and HLA in healthy donors. Study-wide results and limits: The CMV antigen specificity of a few CMV-associated chains was confirmed through in vitro analysis. Listed as cytomegalovirus-associated were around 160 TCR beta chains. Solely CMV serostatus was available to characterize immune exposure.

About this clone itself: Antigen unknown.

In the PCR, 60 Vbeta and 13 Jbeta primers were used. Produced via immunoSEQ multiplex PCR; TCRdb's table is partial and in-frame only. The repertoire consists of fewer than 200,000 clones, with around 90% occurring once and the leading ten covering 0.65% to 0.9%. Germline assignment: CDR1 MGHDK and CDR2 SYGVNS. Trimming removed 5 bases at V and 4 bases at J, with 17 bases between. The CDR3 consists of 15 residues. The sequence derives from a woman younger than 45 in good health and CMV-seronegative. This rearrangement joins TRBV25-1 to TRBJ2-5; tentatively, D is TRBD2 (6 bases). The specimen was PBMCs. DNA of the CDR3: TGTGCCAGCAGTCCCCACCGGGGGATAGCAGAGACCCAGTACTTC. This translates into CASSPHRGIAETQYF. Using reference TRBV25-1 and TRBJ2-5 for the parts outside the CDR3, the full variable domain is EADIYQTPRYLVIGTGKKITLECSQTMGHDKMYWYQQDPGMELHLIHYSYGVNSTEKGDLSSESTVSRIRTEHFPLTLESARPSHTSQYLCASSPHRGIAETQYFGPGTRLLVL.